The rows below give T cell receptor beta chains drawn from one sample of a study of blood T cell repertoires in COVID-19. Libraries were prepared by immunoSEQ multiplex PCR; TCRdb keeps only in-frame clonotypes and omits some of them. This table has some 250,000 clones, roughly 86% appearing once. The sample was peripheral blood. The source is a man older than 75 with acute or convalescent COVID-19. Each CDR3 is given with its conserved first and last residue. The D gene is left open where the match is weak. Some rows mark clone size as missing; the rest say once, few, many or name a class of expanded clone.

size	V	D	J	CDR3	DNA
NA	TRBV24-1	NA	TRBJ2-7	CATSASGYEQYF	TGTGCCACCAGCGCCAGTGGCTACGAGCAGTACTTC
NA	TRBV7-9	TRBD2	TRBJ2-5	CASSLGLADQETQYF	TGTGCCAGCAGCCTCGGACTAGCGGACCAAGAGACCCAGTACTTC
NA	TRBV6-5	NA	TRBJ1-4	CASIVGPAGEKLFF	TGTGCCAGCATAGTAGGCCCAGCGGGTGAAAAACTGTTTTTT
NA	TRBV6-5	NA	TRBJ2-7	CASSYSTNLGYEQYF	TGTGCCAGCAGTTACTCGACTAACCTAGGCTACGAGCAGTACTTC
many	TRBV7-2	NA	TRBJ1-2	CASSRDKNNYGYTF	TGTGCCAGCAGCCGGGACAAGAATAACTATGGCTACACCTTC
once	TRBV9	NA	TRBJ2-5	CASSVPGVYQETQYF	TGTGCCAGCAGCGTTCCAGGGGTATACCAAGAGACCCAGTACTTC
NA	TRBV3-1/TRBV3-2	NA	TRBJ2-2	CASSLRTENTGELFF	TGTGCCAGCAGCCTACGGACAGAAAACACCGGGGAGCTGTTTTTT
NA	TRBV4-2	TRBD2	TRBJ2-2	CASSQDPTSGANTGELFF	TGTGCCAGCAGCCAAGATCCTACTAGCGGGGCGAACACCGGGGAGCTGTTTTTT
NA	TRBV5-1	TRBD2	TRBJ2-3	CASSQLPGLAGDTQYF	TGCGCCAGCAGCCAACTTCCGGGACTAGCGGGAGATACGCAGTATTTT
NA	TRBV7-3	NA	TRBJ1-6	CASSPPFFFSYNSPLHF	TGTGCCAGCAGCCCCCCTTTTTTTTTCTCCTATAATTCACCCCTCCACTTT
few	TRBV3-1/TRBV3-2	NA	TRBJ2-7	CASSQGQGGYEQYF	TGTGCCAGCAGCCAAGGACAGGGAGGCTACGAGCAGTACTTC
once	TRBV6-5	NA	TRBJ1-2	CASSYSGGGYTF	TGTGCCAGCAGTTACTCCGGGGGTGGCTACACCTTC
NA	TRBV24-1	NA	TRBJ2-6	CATSRGSGANVLTF	TGTGCCACCAGCAGGGGTTCTGGGGCCAACGTCCTGACTTTC